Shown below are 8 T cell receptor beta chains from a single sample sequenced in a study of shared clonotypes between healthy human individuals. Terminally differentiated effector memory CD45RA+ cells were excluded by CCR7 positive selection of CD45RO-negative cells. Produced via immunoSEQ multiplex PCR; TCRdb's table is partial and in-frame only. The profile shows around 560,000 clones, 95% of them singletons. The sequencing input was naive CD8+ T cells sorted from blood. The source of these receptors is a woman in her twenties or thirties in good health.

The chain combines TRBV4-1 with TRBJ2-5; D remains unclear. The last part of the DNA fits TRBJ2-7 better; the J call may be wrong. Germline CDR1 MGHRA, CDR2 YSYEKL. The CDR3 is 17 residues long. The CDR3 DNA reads TGCGCCAGCAGCCAAGGATCATCGGCTAGTATGTTCTACGAGCAGTACTTC. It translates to CASSQGSSASMFYEQYF.

CDR3 region: CASTKYVGDAASQPQHF. The CDR3 DNA sequence: TGTGCCAGCACCAAGTATGTGGGGGATGCGGCATCACAGCCCCAGCATTTT. V is TRBV7-3 and J is TRBJ1-5; a weak D match, TRBD1 (5 bases). CDR1 is SGHTA and CDR2 is FQGTGA in the germline V gene. This CDR3 has 17 residues. Trimming removed 7 bases at V and 7 bases at J, with 26 bases between.

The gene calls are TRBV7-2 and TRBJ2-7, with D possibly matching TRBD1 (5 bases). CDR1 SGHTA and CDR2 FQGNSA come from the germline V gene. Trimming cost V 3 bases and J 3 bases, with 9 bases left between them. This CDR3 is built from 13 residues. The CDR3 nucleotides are TGTGCCAGCAGCTTGGGGCCCCGCTACGAGCAGTACTTC. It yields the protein CASSLGPRYEQYF.

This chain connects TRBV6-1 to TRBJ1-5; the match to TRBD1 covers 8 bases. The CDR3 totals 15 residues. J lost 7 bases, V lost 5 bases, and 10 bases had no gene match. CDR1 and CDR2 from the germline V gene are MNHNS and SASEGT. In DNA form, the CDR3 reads TGTGCCAGCAGTCTTCGGACAGGGAATTCCCAGCCCCAGCATTTT. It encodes CASSLRTGNSQPQHF.

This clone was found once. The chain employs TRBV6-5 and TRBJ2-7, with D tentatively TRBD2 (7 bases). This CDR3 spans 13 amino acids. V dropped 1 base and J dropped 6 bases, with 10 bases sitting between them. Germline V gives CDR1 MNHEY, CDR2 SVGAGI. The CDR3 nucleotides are TGTGCCAGCAGTTACTGGGCGGGGGCCGAGCAGTACTTC. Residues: CASSYWAGAEQYF.

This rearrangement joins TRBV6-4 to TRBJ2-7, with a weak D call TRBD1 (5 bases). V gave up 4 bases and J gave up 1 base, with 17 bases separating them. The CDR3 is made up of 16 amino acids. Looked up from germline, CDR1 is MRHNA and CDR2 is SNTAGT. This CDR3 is CASSASLWTKSYEQYF. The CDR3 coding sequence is TGTGCCAGCAGTGCTAGTCTTTGGACAAAGTCCTACGAGCAGTACTTC.

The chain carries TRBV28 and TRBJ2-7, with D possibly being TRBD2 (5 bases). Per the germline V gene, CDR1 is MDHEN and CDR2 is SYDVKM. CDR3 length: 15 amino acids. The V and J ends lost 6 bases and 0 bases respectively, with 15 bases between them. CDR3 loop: CASSTTLEASYEQYF. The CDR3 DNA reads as TGTGCCAGCAGCACGACTCTGGAGGCCTCCTACGAGCAGTACTTC.

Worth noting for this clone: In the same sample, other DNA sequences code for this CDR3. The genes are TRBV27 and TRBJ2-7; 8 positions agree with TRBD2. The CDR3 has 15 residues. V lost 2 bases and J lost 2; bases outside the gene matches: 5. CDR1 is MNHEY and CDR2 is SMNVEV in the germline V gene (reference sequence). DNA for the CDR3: TGTGCCAGCAGTTTAGGTGCGGGAGGAGCCTACGAGCAGTACTTC. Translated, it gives CASSLGAGGAYEQYF.